This T cell receptor (beta chain) derives from a study of sequential checkpoint blockade in melanoma (dated by TCRdb to between 2019 and 2020). The study in broad terms: Patients were randomized 1:1 to first-line nivolumab followed by ipilimumab (arm A) or ipilimumab followed by nivolumab (arm B). Maintenance nivolumab came after each of the two trial sequences. TCRbeta immunosequencing was performed on DNA from roughly 90 pretreatment melanoma tumor samples. For 20 or so patients, matched tumor biopsies were taken both before treatment and at week 13, after single-agent nivolumab (arm A) or ipilimumab (arm B). About three quarters of the matched pre- and post-treatment tumor biopsy pairs came from the same lesion. Study-wide findings and limitations: Clinical benefit was about 30 times more likely to be achieved by patients whose tumor T-cell fraction and clonality increased by week 13. In the nivolumab-first arm (arm A), an association was found between pretreatment tumor TIL clonality and response (P = .04). Validation of the response-prediction model combining TCR metrics and mutation burden is needed in larger, independent patient cohorts. Tumor T-cell fraction and clonality correlated with PD-L1 staining and CD8+ T-cell counts but not with mutational load. Small sample sizes and reduced statistical power limited the analyses of tumor T-cell fraction within each arm.

The immunoSEQ Assay was used to immunosequence TCRbeta CDR3 regions from genomic DNA. Prior to high-throughput sequencing, genomic DNA was amplified by bias-controlled multiplex PCR. The study's own analysis went as follows. To quantify the absolute abundance of each unique TCRbeta CDR3 region, the sequences were collapsed and filtered. Clonality, defined as 1 minus Pielou's evenness, was calculated using only productive rearrangements. Tumor T-cell fraction was calculated by normalizing TCRbeta template counts to the amount of usable DNA, which was estimated from several housekeeping genes. Clones with significantly greater frequencies in on-treatment versus baseline samples were identified using a previously published method. The table comes from immuneACCESS by way of TCRdb, which keeps in-frame sequences with V and J called. Part of the clones is missing from these tables; in studies checked, under half for an unresolved V gene and the rest for unknown reasons. V, J and clone size were drawn from that table, and D and trimming were deduced from the DNA. The sample contains tens of thousands of clones, more than 25% of them found a single time. The top ten clonotypes cover about 1.6% of the sample.

CDR1 and CDR2 are read off the germline V gene as SGHNT and YENEEA. The CDR3 has 14 amino acids, counting the end cysteine and phenylalanine. Of the read, only the CDR3 DNA is kept; its 42 bases are in frame from base 1. Trimming removed 1 base from V and 5 bases from J; the gene matches leave 5 bases unexplained. The intended sense of this specimen's treatment or condition label: randomized to nivolumab then ipilimumab (arm A) or the reverse (arm B). No trial patient had received prior DNA-damaging chemotherapy. Samples came from patients with melanoma in CheckMate 064, a randomized, open-label phase II trial of sequential checkpoint blockade. Genomic DNA from formalin-fixed paraffin-embedded (FFPE) tissue samples was used for tumor TCR sequencing. About this clone: Its recognized antigen is unknown. Base qualities are not recorded, but no much larger clone differs from it by a single base.

Sample: tumor tissue (inferred from file names), taken from a patient given nivolumab and ipilimumab in sequence. This sequence uses TRBV11-3 and TRBJ2-7; a stretch of 7 junction bases matches TRBD1. This TCR came from a human donor with melanoma. CDR3 sequence: CASSLGRGLNEQYF. The DNA sequence is given as TGTGCCAGCAGCTTAGGAAGGGGGCTAAACGAGCAGTACTTC.